Listed here are 32 T cell receptor beta chains from one sample, sequenced in a study of spatial heterogeneity in lung cancer. TCRdb reprocessed the 5' RACE reads via MiXCR and lists one record per CDR3 protein. Of around 10,000 distinct CDR3 sequences listed, around 3.5% were seen once; the top ten hold 52%. Indicated time point: sample taken at primary tumor resection. Whole RNA, isolated from tumor, nontumor lung or frozen PBMC, was sequenced without prior sorting. The sequences come from PBMCs, collected at surgery. Receptor source: a female donor with early-stage non-small cell lung cancer.

The sample holds many counts of this clonotype. Since it is a stray read in a library aimed at alpha chains, this beta chain has a size that is not meaningful. The chain joins TRBV27 to TRBJ1-2, with 10 bases that match TRBD1. Per germline, CDR1 MNHEY and CDR2 SMNVEV (reference sequence). The CDR3 has 14 amino acids. J gave up 6 bases and V 3 bases, and 4 bases lay outside the gene matches. CDR3 amino acids: CASSFGTGADGYTF. In DNA, the CDR3 is TGTGCCAGCAGTTTCGGGACAGGGGCCGATGGCTACACCTTC.

This clonotype was seen only a few times. For a library built for alpha chains, this beta chain is a stray read; little rests on its size. The CDR3 region is CASSQVATGELFF. The CDR3 coding sequence is TGTGCCAGCTCACAAGTGGCCACCGGGGAGCTGTTTTTT. V and J are TRBV18 and TRBJ2-2; D unclear. The CDR3 totals 13 residues. Germline V gives CDR1 KGHSH, CDR2 LQKENI. The V gene lost 4 bases and the J gene lost 4 bases, with 7 bases spanning the gap.

This clonotype was found many times. This beta chain slipped into a library made for alpha chains as a stray read, so its size is not meaningful. J is TRBJ1-1 and V is TRBV12-3 or TRBV12-4, with D uncertain. The germline V and J ends were trimmed by 2 bases and 1 base, with 2 bases remaining between them. The CDR3 covers 12 residues. In nucleotides, the CDR3 is TGTGCCAGCAGTTTACAGAACACTGAAGCTTTCTTT. It is translated as CASSLQNTEAFF.

This clonotype occurred many times. Because the library targeted alpha chains, this beta chain is an off-target read whose size means little. V is TRBV28 and J is TRBJ2-1, with 7 bases fitting TRBD1. This CDR3 has 12 residues. The germline CDR1 and CDR2 sequences are MDHEN and SYDVKM. After removal of 2 bases from V and 14 bases from J, the junction contained 6 bases not matched to a gene. The CDR3 reads CASSLENQGEFF. The CDR3 DNA reads as TGTGCCAGCAGTTTAGAGAATCAGGGGGAGTTCTTC.

This clonotype has ten or more counts. This beta chain represents an off-target read in a library built for alpha chains; its size is of limited meaning. The V gene is TRBV18, the J gene TRBJ2-7; no reliable D call. V dropped 3 bases and J dropped 2 bases, with 5 bases sitting between them. CDR1 is KGHSH, CDR2 LQKENI, per germline. The CDR3 has 12 amino acids. The CDR3 sequence is CASSPQTYEQYF. DNA of the CDR3: TGTGCCAGCTCACCCCAAACCTACGAGCAGTACTTC.

About this clonotype itself: This beta chain lies outside the target of a library built for alpha chains; its clone size means little. The CDR3, as DNA: TGTGCCAGCAGCTTGCTAGCGGGAGGGCCGGGGGAGCAGTACTTC. Protein: CASSLLAGGPGEQYF. The chain combines TRBV5-6 with TRBJ2-7; TRBD2 aligns across 12 bases. With 1 base clipped from V and 7 bases from J, the junction kept 6 bases outside the gene matches. The length of the CDR3 is 15 residues. CDR1 is SGHDT and CDR2 is YYEEEE in the germline V gene. The full variable domain, its missing parts supplied by reference TRBV5-6 and TRBJ2-7, is DAGVTQSPTHLIKTRGQQVTLRCSPKSGHDTVSWYQQALGQGPQFIFQYYEEEERQRGNFPDRFSGHQFPNYSSELNVNALLLGDSALYLCASSLLAGGPGEQYFGPGTRLTVT.

At least ten counts were recorded for this clonotype. A library prepared for alpha chains yielded this beta chain as an off-target read; its size is of little meaning. J is TRBJ1-6 and V is TRBV2; D possibly corresponds to TRBD1 (5 bases). The ends were cut back, 1 base at V and 6 bases at J, with 7 bases in the middle. The CDR3 extends over 14 amino acids. Germline V gene sequence: CDR1 SNHLY, CDR2 FYNNEI. CDR3 sequence reads: CASSEGDRNSPLHF. The CDR3 DNA follows: TGTGCCAGCAGTGAAGGGGACCGTAATTCACCCCTCCACTTT.

This clonotype was picked up many times. Because this beta chain is a stray read in a library intended to capture alpha chains, its abundance should not be given much weight. This chain connects TRBV6-5 to TRBJ1-1; the D gene is possibly TRBD1 (6 bases). The CDR3 is 14 amino acids. Trimming left V 5 bases short and J 2 bases short, with 12 bases between. Germline-derived CDR1 and CDR2 are MNHEY and SVGAGI. CDR3: CASSRQVPNTEAFF. The CDR3 DNA follows: TGTGCCAGCAGTCGACAGGTCCCAAACACTGAAGCTTTCTTT.

This clonotype was observed many times. This beta chain is an unintended read in a library built for alpha chains; its size means little. The chain combines TRBV4-3 with TRBJ2-3, with TRBD2 matching over 8 bases. The germline V gene has CDR1 LGHNA and CDR2 YSLEER. V was clipped by 0 bases and J by 1 base; unmatched bases: 12. CDR3 length: 19 residues. The CDR3 loop reads CASSQDRAGDPRGTDTQYF. CDR3 coding DNA: TGCGCCAGCAGCCAAGATAGAGCGGGAGATCCCCGGGGCACAGATACGCAGTATTTT.

This clonotype was observed many times. The library was designed around alpha chains, so this beta chain is a stray read whose abundance carries little weight. The gene calls are TRBV24-1 and TRBJ2-5; D not certain. V shed 1 base and J shed 1 base, with 12 bases lying between them. The CDR3 is 16 amino acids. The germline gives CDR1 KGHDR, CDR2 SFDVKD. CDR3 DNA: TGTGCCACCAGTGATTTTACGGGCAAGCCCCAAGAGACCCAGTACTTC. The encoded protein is CATSDFTGKPQETQYF.

This clonotype was seen many times. Being off target in a library aimed at alpha chains, this beta chain has a size of little meaning. The chain carries TRBV18 and TRBJ2-3; D may be TRBD1 (5 bases). The V end lost 1 base, the J end lost 4 bases, and 6 bases lay between the germline ends. Germline V gene data show CDR1 as KGHSH and CDR2 as LQKENI. This CDR3 is 13 amino acids long. In nucleotides, the CDR3 is TGTGCCAGCTCACCACAGGGGTCAGATACGCAGTATTTT. Amino acids: CASSPQGSDTQYF. Variable domain in full (rest from reference TRBV18 and TRBJ2-3): NAGVMQNPRHLVRRRGQEARLRCSPMKGHSHVYWYRQLPEEGLKFMVYLQKENIIDESGMPKERFSAEFPKEGPSILRIQQVVRGDSAAYFCASSPQGSDTQYFGPGTRLTVL.

Many counts were recorded for this clonotype. Because the library targeted alpha chains, this beta chain is an off-target read whose size means little. The chain employs TRBV6-1 and TRBJ1-4; 7 bases agree with TRBD1. CDR3 length: 15 amino acids. The V and J ends lost 3 bases and 5 bases, in that order; junction bases with no gene match: 6. Germline-derived CDR1 and CDR2 are MNHNS and SASEGT. CDR3 DNA: TGTGCCAGCAGTGAGACAGTCAGGGGGAATGAAAAACTGTTTTTT. It is translated as CASSETVRGNEKLFF.

This clonotype was detected ten times or more. This beta chain turned up in a library designed for alpha chains; as an off-target read, its abundance says little. The chain recombines TRBV7-2 with TRBJ2-3; D uncertain. The CDR3 sequence is 16 residues long. Deletions cut 1 base from V and 1 base from J, with 12 bases between. Per germline, CDR1 SGHTA and CDR2 FQGNSA. The DNA of the CDR3 is TGTGCCAGCAGCTTAGGAGGCACGACTGGCACAGATACGCAGTATTTT. As protein: CASSLGGTTGTDTQYF.

By proportion, this clonotype is medium-sized (0.01 to 0.1%). This beta chain is a stray sequence in a library constructed for alpha chains; its clone size is not meaningful. J is TRBJ2-5 and V is TRBV6-2 or TRBV6-3; D perhaps matches TRBD1 (5 bases). CDR3 length: 15 amino acids. Germline CDR1 and CDR2: MNHEY and SVGEGT. Trimming left V 4 bases short and J 2 bases short, with 14 bases between. CDR3 loop: CASSLQGAPQETQYF. The CDR3 DNA reads TGTGCCAGCAGTTTACAAGGGGCGCCTCAAGAGACCCAGTACTTC.

A remark on this clonotype: Being off target in a library aimed at alpha chains, this beta chain has a size of little meaning. DNA for the CDR3: TGTGCCAGCAATCGGGGAAACACCATATATTTT. This encodes CASNRGNTIYF. This chain connects TRBV3-1 to TRBJ1-3; no reliable D call. This CDR3 has 11 amino acids. Trimming took 7 bases from V and 4 from J, leaving 5 bases between them. Looked up from germline, CDR1 is LGHDT and CDR2 is YNNKEL (reference sequence). The variable domain in full, with the rest retrieved from reference TRBV3-1 and TRBJ1-3, is DTAVSQTPKYLVTQMGNDKSIKCEQNLGHDTMYWYKQDSKKFLKIMFSYNNKELIINETVPNRFSPKSPDKAHLNLHINSLELGDSAVYFCASNRGNTIYFGEGSWLTVV.

This clonotype was observed many times. This beta chain is an off-target read within a library intended for alpha chains, so its frequency means little. The V gene is TRBV6-5, the J gene TRBJ1-6, with TRBD1 as a possible D gene (6 bases). Trimming removed 6 bases from V and 7 bases from J, with 16 bases in between. Germline CDR1 reads MNHEY; CDR2 reads SVGAGI. The CDR3 runs 15 residues. CDR3 residues: CASSHPAGANSPLHF. The CDR3 DNA reads TGTGCCAGCAGCCACCCGGCAGGGGCGAATTCACCCCTCCACTTT.

This clonotype is judged medium-sized (0.01 to 0.1%). Little can be read into the size of this beta chain, an off-target read in a library designed for alpha chains. The V call is TRBV4-3, the J call TRBJ1-2; D perhaps matches TRBD1 (5 bases). CDR3 length equals 15 residues. Looked up from germline, CDR1 is LGHNA and CDR2 is YSLEER. V lost 4 bases and J 3 bases, leaving 15 bases between the germline ends. The CDR3 protein is CASSPSVGDDYGYTF. CDR3 coding DNA: TGCGCCAGCAGCCCATCCGTAGGGGACGACTATGGCTACACCTTC.

This clonotype has at least ten counts. The size of this beta chain means little, since it is a stray read in a library made for alpha chains. The chain links TRBV14 to TRBJ1-2; D is possibly TRBD1 (6 bases). The CDR3 totals 13 residues. In germline, CDR1 is SGHDN, CDR2 FVKESK. The V end was cut by 5 bases, the J end by 5 bases, with 12 bases between. The CDR3 spells CASSIGGGYGYTF. CDR3 nucleotide sequence: TGTGCCAGCAGCATCGGAGGGGGTTATGGCTACACCTTC.

This clonotype was counted a few times. This beta chain lies outside the target of a library built for alpha chains; its clone size means little. The chain combines TRBV12-3 or TRBV12-4 with TRBJ2-2, with 11 bases aligning to TRBD2. V shed 8 bases, J shed 5 bases, and the junction held 10 bases outside the gene matches. This CDR3 is built from 16 residues. The CDR3 reads CASGPTSGRGTGELFF. The DNA of the CDR3 is TGTGCCAGCGGGCCCACTAGCGGGAGAGGTACCGGGGAGCTGTTTTTT.

This clonotype was seen many times. This beta chain represents an off-target read in a library built for alpha chains; its size is of limited meaning. The chain recombines TRBV20-1 with TRBJ2-1, with TRBD2 matching 13 bases. Germline V gene sequence: CDR1 DFQATT, CDR2 SNEGSKA (reference sequence). This CDR3 contains 16 residues. Unmatched junction bases numbered 4, after V lost 3 bases and J lost 2 bases. This CDR3 is CSASLGLAGTYNEQFF. For the CDR3, the DNA is TGCAGTGCTAGTTTGGGACTAGCGGGGACCTACAATGAGCAGTTCTTC.

This clonotype was seen at least ten times. This beta chain is off target for a library built for alpha chains, so its abundance means little. The V gene is TRBV10-3, the J gene TRBJ2-2; TRBD2 agrees at 7 bases. V shed 3 bases, J shed 6 bases, and the junction held 4 bases outside the gene matches. Germline V lookup: CDR1 ENHRY, CDR2 SYGVKD. The CDR3 is made up of 14 amino acids. This chain's CDR3 is CAISDAAGAGELFF. CDR3 nucleotide sequence: TGTGCCATCAGTGATGCGGCGGGAGCCGGGGAGCTGTTTTTT.

The sample holds many counts of this clonotype. A library prepared for alpha chains yielded this beta chain as an off-target read; its size is of little meaning. This sequence joins TRBV5-1 and TRBJ2-1; 7 bases are a match to TRBD2. The CDR3 contains 15 residues. V trimming: 0 bases; J trimming: 0 bases; junction bases outside the gene matches: 0. The V gene's germline CDR1 is SGHRS and CDR2 YFSETQ. CDR3 loop: CASSLGTSSYNEQFF. The CDR3 coding sequence is TGCGCCAGCAGCTTGGGGACTAGCTCCTACAATGAGCAGTTCTTC.

There are many counts of this clonotype. Within a library made for alpha chains, this beta chain is off target, and its count is uninformative. This rearrangement joins TRBV2 to TRBJ2-5; weak D call: TRBD1 (5 bases). The CDR3 is 13 residues long. Germline values: CDR1 SNHLY, CDR2 FYNNEI. The germline V and J ends were trimmed by 4 bases and 4 bases, with 10 bases remaining between them. Here the CDR3 reads CASSAGQGETQYF. Written as DNA, the CDR3 is TGTGCCAGCAGTGCTGGCCAGGGAGAGACCCAGTACTTC.

This clonotype was recorded at least ten times. As an off-target read in a library built for alpha chains, this beta chain has a frequency of little significance. The chain recombines TRBV3-1 with TRBJ2-4, with 9 positions matching TRBD1. V trimming: 1 base; J trimming: 9 bases; junction bases outside the gene matches: 10. This CDR3 spans 16 amino acids. Germline-derived CDR1 and CDR2 are LGHDT and YNNKEL (reference sequence). CDR3 sequence: CASSQGGTGTWGIQYF. Written as DNA, the CDR3 is TGTGCCAGCAGCCAAGGCGGGACAGGGACTTGGGGCATTCAGTACTTC.

This clonotype showed up many times. A library made for alpha chains picked up this beta chain off target, so its size means little. This chain links TRBV2 with TRBJ2-5, with 7 bases matching TRBD1. J gave up 5 bases and V 10 bases, and 10 bases lay outside the gene matches. The germline V gene encodes CDR1 SNHLY and CDR2 FYNNEI. CDR3 size: 13 residues. The CDR3 region is CATEGAQGETQYF. In DNA, the CDR3 is TGTGCCACCGAGGGGGCCCAGGGGGAGACCCAGTACTTC.

This clonotype has ten or more counts. This beta chain lies outside the target of a library built for alpha chains; its clone size means little. V and J are TRBV7-2 and TRBJ2-4, with D tentatively TRBD1 or TRBD2 (5 bases each). Germline V gene data show CDR1 as SGHTA and CDR2 as FQGNSA. Between the trimmed V and J ends, which lost 5 bases and 6 bases, there was a span of 8 bases. The CDR3 extends over 12 amino acids. The CDR3 here is CASSPRGNIQYF. CDR3 DNA: TGTGCCAGCAGCCCGAGGGGAAACATTCAGTACTTC.

This clonotype was found a few times. This beta chain slipped into a library made for alpha chains as a stray read, so its size is not meaningful. The J gene is TRBJ2-1, the V gene TRBV7-3; 9 nucleotides line up with TRBD2. Germline CDR1 reads SGHTA; CDR2 reads FQGTGA. J lost 7 bases, V lost 6 bases, and 10 bases had no gene match. The CDR3 covers 15 residues. The CDR3 sequence: CASSLLAGTGNEQFF. CDR3 nucleotides: TGTGCCAGCAGTTTGCTAGCGGGAACGGGGAATGAGCAGTTCTTC.

By share, this clonotype counts as medium-sized. The library was designed around alpha chains, so this beta chain is a stray read whose abundance carries little weight. The J gene is TRBJ1-1, the V gene TRBV6-2 or TRBV6-3; no clear D. In germline, CDR1 is MNHEY, CDR2 SVGEGT. The V end lost 6 bases, the J end lost 4 bases, and 12 bases lay between the germline ends. The CDR3 is 13 amino acids. CDR3 sequence reads: CASSHRGGTEAFF. CDR3 DNA sequence: TGTGCCAGCAGCCACCGCGGTGGCACTGAAGCTTTCTTT.

In this sample, this clonotype turned up a few times. Since the library was made to target alpha chains, this beta chain is a stray read and its abundance is not meaningful. V and J are TRBV15 and TRBJ2-2, with 8 positions matching TRBD2. This CDR3 has 18 amino acids. The V segment lost 2 bases and the J segment 3 bases; nucleotides outside the gene matches: 11. The germline gives CDR1 LNHNV, CDR2 YYDKDF (reference sequence). The CDR3 region is CATSRQRSRGRYTGELFF. CDR3 nucleotides: TGTGCCACCAGCAGACAAAGATCTCGCGGGAGGTACACCGGGGAGCTGTTTTTT.

This clonotype was seen at least ten times. The library was prepared for alpha chains; this beta chain is a stray read, so its frequency means little. The V and J genes are TRBV28 and TRBJ1-4; 8 nucleotides line up with TRBD1. J gave up 6 bases and V 5 bases, and 8 bases lay outside the gene matches. The germline V gene has CDR1 MDHEN and CDR2 SYDVKM. The CDR3 consists of 15 residues. CDR3 protein: CASSAPWTGYEKLFF. The CDR3 nucleotides are TGTGCCAGCAGTGCTCCGTGGACAGGGTATGAAAAACTGTTTTTT.

This clonotype was seen many times. This beta chain slipped into a library made for alpha chains as a stray read, so its size is not meaningful. This chain links TRBV6-6 with TRBJ2-2, with 7 bases lining up with TRBD2. V trimming: 10 bases; J trimming: 5 bases; junction bases outside the gene matches: 13. Germline V gene lookup returns CDR1 MNHNY and CDR2 SVGAGI (reference sequence). The CDR3 contains 15 residues. The CDR3 region is CATNRGGEGTGELFF. CDR3 nucleotides: TGTGCCACCAATCGCGGGGGTGAAGGAACCGGGGAGCTGTTTTTT.

This clonotype was counted at least ten times. This beta chain turned up in a library designed for alpha chains; as an off-target read, its abundance says little. The chain uses TRBV7-2 and TRBJ2-1; TRBD2 matches at 11 bases. The CDR3 sequence is 15 residues long. Germline V lookup: CDR1 SGHTA, CDR2 FQGNSA. Trimming removed 6 bases from V and 7 bases from J; junction bases left unmatched: 8. DNA of the CDR3: TGTGCCAGCAGACCTACTAGCGGGGGAAGTAATGAGCAGTTCTTC. This gives the protein CASRPTSGGSNEQFF.